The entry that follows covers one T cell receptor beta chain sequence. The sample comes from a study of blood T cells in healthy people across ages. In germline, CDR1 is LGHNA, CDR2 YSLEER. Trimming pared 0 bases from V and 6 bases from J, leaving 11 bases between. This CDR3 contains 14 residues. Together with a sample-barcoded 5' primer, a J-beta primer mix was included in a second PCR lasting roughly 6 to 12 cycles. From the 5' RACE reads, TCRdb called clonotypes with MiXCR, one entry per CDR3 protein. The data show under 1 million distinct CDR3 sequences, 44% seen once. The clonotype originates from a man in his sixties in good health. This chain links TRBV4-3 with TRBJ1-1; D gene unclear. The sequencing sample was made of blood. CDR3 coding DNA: TGCGCCAGCAGCCAAGATAGATTTGGTGCTGAAGCTTTCTTT. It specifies CASSQDRFGAEAFF.